This is a list of T cell receptor beta chains from one sample in a study of graft-versus-host responses after intestinal transplantation. Clones were read by immunoSEQ multiplex PCR, and TCRdb kept only the in-frame ones, dropping some. This repertoire shows about 100,000 clones, approximately 92% found once; its top ten account for about 15%. Sequenced material: PBMCs, taken roughly 410 days after intestinal transplant. Every receptor here comes from a human patient who received an intestinal transplant, so some T cells may come from the graft donor. Both conserved end residues are part of each CDR3. D genes are given only for firm matches. The size entry is marked missing in some rows and otherwise reads once, few, many or a size class.

J	size	V	D	DNA	CDR3
TRBJ1-1	NA	TRBV6-6	NA	TGTGCCAGCAGTTACGGCGGGGACCGTGACACTGAAGCTTTCTTT	CASSYGGDRDTEAFF
TRBJ2-7	NA	TRBV6-5	NA	TGTGCCAGCAGTTACTCTAACGGGGATCTAAGAAACGAGCAGTACTTC	CASSYSNGDLRNEQYF
TRBJ1-2	NA	TRBV10-3	NA	TGTGCCATCAGTGAGGTTCCGGGCCGTAAGGGCTATGGCTACACCTTC	CAISEVPGRKGYGYTF
TRBJ2-1	NA	TRBV7-3	TRBD2	TGTGCCAGCAGCTTAAAACTAGCGGGGGGAAATGAGCAGTTCTTC	CASSLKLAGGNEQFF
TRBJ2-7	NA	TRBV5-1	NA	TGCGCCAGCAGACAAGCCTCAGGGAGCCCAACCTACGAGCAGTACTTC	CASRQASGSPTYEQYF
TRBJ2-1	NA	TRBV4-1	NA	TGCGCCAGCAGCCTGGGGACTCCCGCCCTCGCTGAGCAGTTCTTC	CASSLGTPALAEQFF
TRBJ1-5	NA	TRBV5-6	NA	TGTGCCAGCAGCTTGGGGCAGCTGAATCAGCCCCAGCATTTT	CASSLGQLNQPQHF
TRBJ2-5	NA	TRBV6-1	NA	TGTGCCAGCAGTGATCCCGGAGGGGCAGAAGAGACCCAGTACTTC	CASSDPGGAEETQYF
TRBJ1-6	NA	TRBV14	TRBD1	TGTGCCAGAATACAGGGGAGGGGTTCACCCCTCCACTTT	CARIQGRGSPLHF
TRBJ2-7	NA	TRBV11-2	NA	TGTGCCAGCAGCCCTGGGACCCAAAACGAGCAGTACTTC	CASSPGTQNEQYF
TRBJ2-2	NA	TRBV7-8	NA	TGTGCCAGCAGCTTAGCGGTGCGGGCCGTAACGAACACCGGGGAGCTGTTTTTT	CASSLAVRAVTNTGELFF
TRBJ1-2	NA	TRBV5-1	NA	TGCGCCAGCAGCTTGCATGTGGGCAGGGTGGGCCGGTGGTATGGCTACACCTTC	CASSLHVGRVGRWYGYTF
TRBJ2-1	NA	TRBV29-1	NA	TGCAGCGTCCCAGCCGGGACGGCATACAATGAGCAGTTCTTC	CSVPAGTAYNEQFF
TRBJ1-2	NA	TRBV19	NA	TGTGCCAGTAGTATTGGATCCAGGGCGGACTATGGCTACACCTTC	CASSIGSRADYGYTF
TRBJ2-7	NA	TRBV6-5	NA	TGTGCCAGCAGTTCGACGGACAGCTGGGAGCAGTACTTC	CASSSTDSWEQYF
TRBJ2-3	NA	TRBV29-1	NA	TGCAGCGTTGAAGCGCAGAGCACAGATACGCAGTATTTT	CSVEAQSTDTQYF
TRBJ2-7	few	TRBV10-3	NA	TGTGCCATCGCCGGGAGTTCCTACGAGCAGTACTTC	CAIAGSSYEQYF
TRBJ1-5	NA	TRBV6-1	NA	TGTGCCAGCAGTGAACGAGCGGGGAATTTTAAGGGCAATCAGCCCCAGCATTTT	CASSERAGNFKGNQPQHF